Presented here are 11 T cell receptor beta chains from one specimen sequenced in a study of monozygotic twins with inflammatory bowel disease (dated by TCRdb to between 2018 and 2021). Libraries were constructed by 5' RACE. Instrument used: Illumina HiSeq 2500. TCRdb reprocessed the public reads and reports one entry per CDR3 protein sequence, without DNA. The sample table on file contains about 450,000 distinct CDR3 sequences. About 2.3% of the sample lies in the top ten. Sequencing was carried out using blood. The receptors stem from a human donor with ulcerative colitis or Crohn's disease, or a healthy co-twin of an affected twin (not recorded which).

The chain has TRBV5-1 and TRBJ2-3; TCRdb designates TRBD1, a call that cannot be tested without DNA. The CDR3 length is 17 residues. Per the germline V gene, CDR1 is SGHRS and CDR2 is YFSETQ. This CDR3 is CASRYTVSGGGTDTQYF.

This chain joins TRBV5-1 and TRBJ1-6; TCRdb calls TRBD1, which cannot be checked without DNA. Germline CDR1 reads SGHRS; CDR2 reads YFSETQ. The CDR3 contains 14 residues. This CDR3 reads CASSLTGNNSPLHF.

V gene TRBV6-2 or TRBV6-3 combines with J gene TRBJ2-7; the TCRdb D gene call, TRBD2, has no DNA to confirm it. Per the germline V gene, CDR1 is MNHEY and CDR2 is SVGEGT. The CDR3 runs 15 residues. The CDR3 sequence: CASSIVAGAPYEQYF.

This CDR3 reads CASRTGQSPAFF. This rearrangement joins TRBV2 to TRBJ1-1; TCRdb selects TRBD1, and the lack of DNA leaves this call unchecked. Germline loops: CDR1 SNHLY, CDR2 FYNNEI. This CDR3 region has 12 residues.

The chain combines TRBV9 with TRBJ2-2. This CDR3 spans 15 amino acids. Germline loops: CDR1 SGDLS, CDR2 YYNGEE. The CDR3 reads CASSVGEEVAGELFF.

V gene TRBV29-1 combines with J gene TRBJ2-3. CDR1 is SQVTM, CDR2 ANQGSEA, per germline. CDR3 size: 13 residues. This chain's CDR3 is CSVRTDFTDTQYF.

The chain employs TRBV6-1 and TRBJ2-5; as DNA is missing, the TRBD2 call by TCRdb cannot be tested. The CDR3 is 15 amino acids. Germline V lookup: CDR1 MNHNS, CDR2 SASEGT. The CDR3 sequence is CASSELAGVRGSQYF.

V usage is TRBV15 and J usage is TRBJ1-1. The CDR3 is 15 amino acids. CDR1 LNHNV and CDR2 YYDKDF come from the germline V gene (reference sequence). The CDR3 region is CATSRVRDTVTEAFF.

The rearrangement links TRBV20-1 to TRBJ2-3; TCRdb's D call, TRBD2, is unchecked because there is no DNA. The germline V gene has CDR1 DFQATT and CDR2 SNEGSKA (reference sequence). This CDR3 comprises 14 residues. CDR3 residues: CSAERGTTTDTQYF.

The rearrangement links TRBV6-2 or TRBV6-3 to TRBJ2-5; the TCRdb D gene call, TRBD1, has no DNA to confirm it. This CDR3 has 17 amino acids. The germline CDR1 and CDR2 sequences are MNHEY and SVGEGT. Here the CDR3 reads CASSGWTGTGRQETQYF.

The chain employs TRBV20-1 and TRBJ2-3; TCRdb gives TRBD1 as the D gene, but with no DNA this cannot be confirmed. This CDR3 has 16 amino acids. The germline V gene encodes CDR1 DFQATT and CDR2 SNEGSKA (reference sequence). The CDR3 protein is CSARIFRDRAYDTQYF.